This passage covers 18 T cell receptor beta chains from one sample sequenced in a study of blood T cell repertoires in COVID-19 (dated by TCRdb to 2018 to 2021). To prepare the library, the immunoSEQ multiplex PCR assay was applied. Here the immuneACCESS table is served through TCRdb, limited to in-frame sequences with V and J called. Missing clones are a known gap in these copies; in checked studies unresolved V genes cover under half, and the rest lacks a known reason. Within this sample are approximately 200,000 clones, with more than 75% of them counted one time only. The top ten constitute 7% to 10% of the sample. Sequencing input: PBMCs or T cells enriched from blood (not recorded which). Receptor source: a young woman who had recovered from COVID-19.

The CDR3 sequence: CASSDYSGFAETQYF. CDR3 nucleotide sequence: TGTGCCAGCAGTGACTACTCGGGTTTCGCGGAGACCCAGTACTTC. The chain recombines TRBV25-1 with TRBJ2-5; D gene ambiguous. Germline V lookup: CDR1 MGHDK, CDR2 SYGVNS. The CDR3 covers 15 residues. V was cut by 3 bases and J by 5 bases, with 16 bases left in between.

This chain links TRBV3-1 (or the pseudogene TRBV3-2) with TRBJ1-3, with TRBD1 matching 7 bases. The ends lost 3 bases at V and 2 bases at J; junction bases unmatched: 7. From germline, CDR1 is LGHDT and CDR2 YNNKEL (reference sequence). The CDR3 consists of 16 residues. The CDR3 protein is CASSHATGVTGNTIYF. As DNA, the CDR3 is TGTGCCAGCAGCCATGCCACAGGGGTAACTGGAAACACCATATATTTT.

This clone was counted between two and nine times. The chain recombines TRBV5-1 with TRBJ2-7; TRBD2 matches 7 bases. CDR3 size: 15 residues. V gave up 0 bases and J gave up 2 bases; unmatched junction bases: 5. CDR1 and CDR2 from the germline V gene are SGHRS and YFSETQ. Here the CDR3 DNA reads TGCGCCAGCAGCTTGGCGCCTAGCGGAACCTACGAGCAGTACTTC. Protein: CASSLAPSGTYEQYF.

The V and J genes are TRBV3-1 (or the pseudogene TRBV3-2) and TRBJ1-1; maybe TRBD1 (6 bases). The V end lost 7 bases, the J end lost 5 bases, and 11 bases lay between the germline ends. The germline V gene encodes CDR1 LGHDT and CDR2 YNNKEL (reference sequence). This CDR3 comprises 12 residues. The CDR3 reads CASTGVRTEAFF. CDR3 bases: TGTGCCAGCACAGGGGTACGGACTGAAGCTTTCTTT.

This clone appeared a few times. V usage is TRBV28 and J usage is TRBJ2-2; 7 bases align to TRBD2. Germline V gene data show CDR1 as MDHEN and CDR2 as SYDVKM. V was pared by 5 bases and J by 1 base, with 4 bases of the junction left unmatched. The CDR3 has 15 residues. CDR3 in DNA: TGTGCCAGCAGTCTAGCGGCCTTGAACACCGGGGAGCTGTTTTTT. This gives the protein CASSLAALNTGELFF.

This rearrangement joins TRBV30 to TRBJ2-1, with 7 positions matching TRBD2. CDR3 size: 16 residues. Germline loops: CDR1 GTSNPN, CDR2 SVGIG (reference sequence). V lost 0 bases and J lost 2; bases outside the gene matches: 7. CDR3 sequence reads: CAWSVLAGATYNEQFF. In nucleotides, the CDR3 is TGTGCCTGGAGTGTACTGGCGGGAGCGACCTACAATGAGCAGTTCTTC.

This clone was observed once. The gene calls are TRBV4-1 and TRBJ2-7, with 9 bases lining up with TRBD2. The V and J ends lost 3 bases and 3 bases, in that order; junction bases with no gene match: 15. The CDR3 runs 18 residues. In germline, CDR1 is MGHRA, CDR2 YSYEKL. In DNA form, the CDR3 reads TGCGCCAGCAGCCATCTGCAGGCGAGCGGGAGGTTTGGCTACGAGCAGTACTTC. This codes for CASSHLQASGRFGYEQYF.

The chain joins TRBV28 to TRBJ1-2, with D maybe TRBD1 (5 bases). Germline V gives CDR1 MDHEN, CDR2 SYDVKM. The CDR3 runs 13 residues. V was cut by 6 bases and J by 0 bases, with 8 bases left in between. Written as DNA, the CDR3 is TGTGCCAGCAGACGGACAACTAACTATGGCTACACCTTC. Amino acid sequence: CASRRTTNYGYTF.

This rearrangement joins TRBV28 to TRBJ1-2, with D perhaps matching TRBD1 (5 bases). This CDR3 is built from 13 residues. From germline, CDR1 is MDHEN and CDR2 SYDVKM. The ends were cut back, 7 bases at V and 3 bases at J, with 12 bases in the middle. The CDR3 here is CASTPGNYYGYTF. CDR3 bases: TGTGCCAGCACCCCAGGGAACTACTATGGCTACACCTTC.

This chain joins TRBV25-1 and TRBJ2-6; the match to TRBD1 covers 8 bases. The junction had 0 bases not matched to a gene; V was cut back by 3 bases and J by 2 bases. Germline V lookup: CDR1 MGHDK, CDR2 SYGVNS. The CDR3 has 15 amino acids. CDR3 DNA sequence: TGTGCCAGCAGTGAGGGACAGGCTGGGGCCAACGTCCTGACTTTC. This codes for CASSEGQAGANVLTF.

CDR3 DNA sequence: TGTGCCAGCAGCCAGTCGCGGGAGGCGTCCGGGGAGCTGTTTTTT. Its protein is CASSQSREASGELFF. The rearrangement joins TRBV4-2 to TRBJ2-2; 8 nucleotides line up with TRBD2. In germline, CDR1 is LGHNA, CDR2 YNFKEQ. This CDR3 has 15 amino acids. V gave up 3 bases and J gave up 6 bases; unmatched junction bases: 6.

This chain joins TRBV10-1 and TRBJ2-7; 11 nucleotides match TRBD1. V trimming: 3 bases; J trimming: 0 bases; junction bases outside the gene matches: 4. Germline V gene data show CDR1 as WNHNN and CDR2 as SYGVQD (reference sequence). The length of the CDR3 is 16 residues. The CDR3 is CASSDTGTGGSYEQYF. In DNA, the CDR3 is TGCGCCAGCAGTGATACGGGGACAGGGGGCTCCTACGAGCAGTACTTC.

The J gene is TRBJ1-5, the V gene TRBV18; D is unclear. The V gene lost 2 bases and the J gene lost 0 bases, with 17 bases spanning the gap. CDR3 size: 18 residues. The germline CDR1 and CDR2 sequences are KGHSH and LQKENI. CDR3 protein: CASSPAAHHEYSNQPQHF. The CDR3 bases are TGTGCCAGCTCACCAGCGGCGCACCACGAATATAGCAATCAGCCCCAGCATTTT. The full variable domain, in which reference TRBV18 and TRBJ1-5 provide the parts outside the CDR3, is NAGVMQNPRHLVRRRGQEARLRCSPMKGHSHVYWYRQLPEEGLKFMVYLQKENIIDESGMPKERFSAEFPKEGPSILRIQQVVRGDSAAYFCASSPAAHHEYSNQPQHFGDGTRLSIL.

The CDR3 DNA is TGTGCCAGCAGTCCCAAAAACACAGATACGCAGTATTTT. Its protein product is CASSPKNTDTQYF. The V call is TRBV7-9, the J call TRBJ2-3, with D unresolved. From germline, CDR1 is SEHNR and CDR2 FQNEAQ (reference sequence). Trimming shortened V by 6 bases and J by 2 bases, and 9 bases separated the two germline ends. The CDR3 length is 13 residues.

The rearrangement joins TRBV7-6 to TRBJ1-2; a possible D gene is TRBD1 (5 bases). Looked up from germline, CDR1 is SGHVS and CDR2 is FNYEAQ. V was trimmed by 4 bases and J by 7 bases, leaving 19 bases between them. The CDR3 contains 15 residues. CDR3 region: CASSSGRSRGTGYTF. In DNA, the CDR3 is TGTGCCAGCAGCTCCGGACGCAGCCGGGGGACTGGCTACACCTTC.

The chain employs TRBV19 and TRBJ1-5; 7 bases map to TRBD1. Germline assignment: CDR1 LNHDA and CDR2 SQIVND (reference sequence). The CDR3 runs 15 residues. Germline trimming cut 3 bases from V and 6 bases from J; bases unmatched to any gene: 8. The CDR3 DNA sequence: TGTGCCAGTAGTATGTACAGGGGATTGAGTCAGCCCCAGCATTTT. Amino acids: CASSMYRGLSQPQHF.

This clone was detected a few times. The CDR3 DNA follows: TGTGCCAGCATTAAACTAGCGGGATCATACGAGCAGTACTTC. Translation: CASIKLAGSYEQYF. The chain carries TRBV28 and TRBJ2-7; 10 bases map to TRBD2. Germline-derived CDR1 and CDR2 are MDHEN and SYDVKM. The V segment lost 7 bases and the J segment 4 bases; nucleotides outside the gene matches: 7. CDR3 size: 14 residues.

The rearrangement joins TRBV5-1 to TRBJ1-2, with 11 bases that match TRBD1. Germline V gives CDR1 SGHRS, CDR2 YFSETQ. The CDR3 contains 14 residues. V gave up 2 bases and J gave up 5 bases; unmatched junction bases: 2. CDR3 sequence reads: CASSFGQGAYGYTF. The CDR3, as DNA: TGCGCCAGCAGCTTCGGACAGGGGGCGTATGGCTACACCTTC.